This TCR beta chain was retrieved from a study of radiotherapy plus CTLA-4 blockade in lung cancer. Looking at the study overall: Among patients, under 20% showed objective responses, and approximately 29% had disease control.

Sequencing used immunoSEQ multiplex PCR; TCRdb keeps in-frame clones, though not all of them. Altogether 45,000 or so clones are present, approximately 76% being singletons, with the ten largest covering just under 8.5%. Overall study findings and caveats: TCR clones originating in tumors grew in number in blood after radiotherapy plus ipilimumab.

Trimming removed 2 bases at V and 0 bases at J, with 9 bases between. The CDR3 is made up of 15 amino acids. CDR1 is SGHTA and CDR2 is FQGTGA in the germline V gene. For this clone: Its antigen is unknown.

The starting material was peripheral blood, obtained from a patient treated with radiotherapy plus ipilimumab. This receptor was identified in a human donor with non-small cell lung cancer who had stable disease on radiotherapy plus ipilimumab. V usage is TRBV7-3 and J usage is TRBJ2-3; D is unclear. The CDR3 region has the DNA TGTGCCAGCAGCTTATACGAGGCTAGCACAGATACGCAGTATTTT. Protein sequence: CASSLYEASTDTQYF.